One sample yielded the 14 T cell receptor beta chains listed below, sequenced in a study of T cell changes during pregnancy in multiple sclerosis (dated by TCRdb to between 2018 and 2021). Receptors were amplified or captured by the immunoSEQ multiplex PCR assay. TCRdb holds this immuneACCESS table with in-frame rearrangements only. Some clones are missing; in checked studies, unresolved V genes explain under half, and the rest has no known cause. The sample records 40,000 or so clones, nearly 90% of which are singletons. Of the sample, 1% to 1.5% is held by the ten largest clones. This material consisted of CD4+ T cells from peripheral blood mononuclear cells, taken in the first trimester of pregnancy. The receptors here all came from a female donor with multiple sclerosis, enrolled in a pregnancy study.

V is TRBV2 and J is TRBJ2-3; TRBD1 matches at 8 bases. J gave up 3 bases and V 6 bases, and 2 bases lay outside the gene matches. This CDR3 is 13 amino acids long. Germline CDR1 is SNHLY and CDR2 is FYNNEI. As DNA, the CDR3 is TGTGCCAGCAGGGACAGGGCTACAGATACGCAGTATTTT. Its translation is CASRDRATDTQYF.

V usage is TRBV27 and J usage is TRBJ1-5; 10 nucleotides align to TRBD1. CDR3 length: 15 residues. V was clipped by 3 bases and J by 5 bases; unmatched bases: 4. Germline CDR1 is MNHEY and CDR2 is SMNVEV (reference sequence). The CDR3 nucleotides read TGTGCCAGCAGTTTCGGGACAGGGGTAGATCAGCCCCAGCATTTT. It encodes CASSFGTGVDQPQHF.

The chain is built from TRBV30 and TRBJ2-6; D might be TRBD1 (6 bases). Germline V gives CDR1 GTSNPN, CDR2 SVGIG (reference sequence). The CDR3 covers 14 residues. Deletions cut 4 bases from V and 1 base from J, with 8 bases between. In nucleotides, the CDR3 is TGTGCCTGGAACAGGGATTCTGGGGCCAACGTCCTGACTTTC. It translates to CAWNRDSGANVLTF.

The chain has TRBV7-9 and TRBJ1-2; D unresolved. The V end was cut by 3 bases, the J end by 3 bases, with 11 bases between. From germline, CDR1 is SEHNR and CDR2 FQNEAQ (reference sequence). The CDR3 contains 14 residues. The DNA of the CDR3 is TGTGCCAGCAGCTTGCACGGCCGGGACTATGGCTACACCTTC. Protein sequence: CASSLHGRDYGYTF. Supplemented by reference TRBV7-9 and TRBJ1-2, the full variable domain reads DTGVSQNPRHKITKRGQNVTFRCDPISEHNRLYWYRQTLGQGPEFLTYFQNEAQLEKSRLLSDRFSAERPKGSFSTLEIQRTEQGDSAMYLCASSLHGRDYGYTFGSGTRLTVV.

This chain joins TRBV21-1 and TRBJ2-2; the D segment call TRBD2 is taken from the table without a DNA check. TRBV21-1 is tagged as a pseudogene. The CDR3 contains 17 residues. CDR3 region: CASSRRRMPGITGELFF. As DNA, the CDR3 is TGTGCCAGCAGCAGAAGGAGGATGCCTGGGATTACCGGGGAGCTGTTTTTT.

The CDR3, as DNA: TGTGCCAGCACCCTTGACAGTTCTGGAAACACCATATATTTT. This gives the protein CASTLDSSGNTIYF. The chain employs TRBV6-6 and TRBJ1-3; possibly TRBD1 for D (5 bases). The germline V gene encodes CDR1 MNHNY and CDR2 SVGAGI (reference sequence). Trimming removed 7 bases from V and 1 base from J, with 11 bases in between. CDR3 size: 14 residues.

The V and J genes are TRBV5-1 and TRBJ2-2; maybe TRBD2 (6 bases). The germline V gene encodes CDR1 SGHRS and CDR2 YFSETQ. This CDR3 is 16 amino acids long. V lost 4 bases and J lost 2, with 15 bases in between. The CDR3 loop is CASSHGASVNTGELFF. Written as DNA, the CDR3 is TGCGCCAGCAGCCATGGGGCTAGCGTTAACACCGGGGAGCTGTTTTTT.

V gene TRBV29-1 combines with J gene TRBJ1-1; TRBD1 agrees at 12 bases. V gave up 6 bases and J gave up 10 bases; unmatched junction bases: 12. Looked up from germline, CDR1 is SQVTM and CDR2 is ANQGSEA. The CDR3 runs 14 residues. Written as DNA, the CDR3 is TGCAGCGTCGGCCCCGGGACAGGGGGCGGAGGAGCTTTCTTT. Translating gives CSVGPGTGGGGAFF.

The genes are TRBV29-1 and TRBJ1-6; a possible D gene is TRBD1 (6 bases). Germline V gives CDR1 SQVTM, CDR2 ANQGSEA. The V end lost 4 bases, the J end lost 7 bases, and 11 bases lay between the germline ends. This CDR3 spans 13 amino acids. CDR3 region: CSVAQGKNSPLHF. DNA for the CDR3: TGCAGCGTTGCACAGGGAAAAAATTCACCCCTCCACTTT.

The chain employs TRBV18 and TRBJ2-5, with 7 bases that match TRBD1. Germline CDR1 KGHSH, CDR2 LQKENI. The junction had 4 bases not matched to a gene; V was cut back by 3 bases and J by 0 bases. The CDR3 contains 15 residues. The CDR3 DNA reads TGTGCCAGCTCACCCGACAGGGTATACCAAGAGACCCAGTACTTC. Translated, it gives CASSPDRVYQETQYF. The entire variable domain, with the rest obtained from reference TRBV18 and TRBJ2-5, is as follows: NAGVMQNPRHLVRRRGQEARLRCSPMKGHSHVYWYRQLPEEGLKFMVYLQKENIIDESGMPKERFSAEFPKEGPSILRIQQVVRGDSAAYFCASSPDRVYQETQYFGPGTRLLVL.

This clone was detected a few times. Other DNA sequences within the sample encode an identical CDR3. This rearrangement joins TRBV9 to TRBJ2-7, with TRBD2 matching 9 bases. CDR1 is SGDLS, CDR2 YYNGEE, per germline. Losses at the gene ends were 0 bases for V and 2 bases for J; bases not matched to a gene: 3. The CDR3 spans 15 residues. For the CDR3, the DNA is TGTGCCAGCAGCGTAGGACTAGCGGAGACCTACGAGCAGTACTTC. Protein: CASSVGLAETYEQYF.

This clone was counted a few times. The chain carries TRBV5-1 and TRBJ2-6, with TRBD1 matching over 9 bases. The CDR3 is 17 residues long. CDR1 SGHRS and CDR2 YFSETQ come from the germline V gene. V dropped 4 bases and J dropped 2; count of bases not matched to a gene: 7. The CDR3 sequence: CASSPQGDRAGANVLTF. The CDR3 DNA sequence: TGCGCCAGCAGCCCGCAGGGGGACAGGGCTGGGGCCAACGTCCTGACTTTC.

The chain links TRBV5-8 to TRBJ1-4; D is unresolved. This CDR3 contains 13 residues. The germline CDR1 and CDR2 sequences are SGHTS and YDEGEE. Trimming took 6 bases from V and 7 from J, leaving 13 bases between them. The CDR3, as DNA: TGTGCCAGCAACTCCGGGTATCTTGAAAAACTGTTTTTT. Translating it yields CASNSGYLEKLFF.

The chain recombines TRBV10-3 with TRBJ1-2; D is undetermined. Trimming removed 3 bases from V and 4 bases from J, with 15 bases in between. In germline, CDR1 is ENHRY, CDR2 SYGVKD. The CDR3 has 15 residues. In DNA, the CDR3 is TGTGCCATCAGTGATGGAACAGTTGGAGGCTATGGCTACACCTTC. Amino acids: CAISDGTVGGYGYTF.